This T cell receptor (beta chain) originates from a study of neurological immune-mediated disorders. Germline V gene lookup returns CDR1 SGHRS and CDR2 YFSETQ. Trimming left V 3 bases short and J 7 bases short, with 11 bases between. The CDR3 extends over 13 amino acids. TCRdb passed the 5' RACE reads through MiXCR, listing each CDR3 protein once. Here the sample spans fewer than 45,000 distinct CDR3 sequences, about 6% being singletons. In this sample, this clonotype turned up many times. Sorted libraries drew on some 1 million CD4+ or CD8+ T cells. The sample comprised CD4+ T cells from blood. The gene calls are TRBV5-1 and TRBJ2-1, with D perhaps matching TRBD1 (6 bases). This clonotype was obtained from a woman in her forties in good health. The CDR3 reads CASSWSQGNEQFF. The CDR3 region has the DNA TGCGCCAGCAGCTGGTCCCAGGGGAATGAGCAGTTCTTC.